The next 23 T cell receptor beta chains were all read from a single sample in a study of cytomegalovirus exposure and HLA in healthy donors. Produced via immunoSEQ multiplex PCR; TCRdb's table is partial and in-frame only. The table lists 150,000 to 200,000 clones, around 92% of them singletons, with 4% to 5% in the top ten. The sample taken for sequencing was PBMCs. The receptors were gathered from a man aged 18 to 29 in good health and CMV-seropositive.

This clone was picked up one time. This chain links TRBV18 with TRBJ2-5; weak D call: TRBD2 (6 bases). Germline lookup yields CDR1 KGHSH and CDR2 LQKENI. The CDR3 sequence is 15 residues long. V lost 0 bases, J lost 5 bases, and 13 bases lay in between. The CDR3 spells CASSPPGLGRETQYF. CDR3 DNA: TGTGCCAGCTCACCACCTGGTTTAGGGAGGGAGACCCAGTACTTC.

The J gene is TRBJ1-4, the V gene TRBV6-5; 10 bases align to TRBD1. Per the germline V gene, CDR1 is MNHEY and CDR2 is SVGAGI. V dropped 7 bases and J dropped 8; count of bases not matched to a gene: 7. The CDR3 has 14 amino acids. The CDR3 loop reads CASTSRTGGEKLFF. The CDR3 nucleotides are TGTGCCAGCACCTCCCGGACAGGGGGGGAAAAACTGTTTTTT.

This clone came up a few times. The chain carries TRBV14 and TRBJ2-6, with D maybe TRBD2 (5 bases). From germline, CDR1 is SGHDN and CDR2 FVKESK. V was pared by 4 bases and J by 1 base, with 8 bases between. This CDR3 has 15 amino acids. CDR3 nucleotide sequence: TGTGCCAGCAGCCCTACGGGATCTGGGGCCAACGTCCTGACTTTC. It codes for CASSPTGSGANVLTF. The entire variable domain, with the rest obtained from reference TRBV14 and TRBJ2-6, is as follows: EAGVTQFPSHSVIEKGQTVTLRCDPISGHDNLYWYRRVMGKEIKFLLHFVKESKQDESGMPNNRFLAERTGGTYSTLKVQPAELEDSGVYFCASSPTGSGANVLTFGAGSRLTVL.

V and J are TRBV4-2 and TRBJ2-1; the D gene is possibly TRBD1 (5 bases). Deletions cut 6 bases from V and 3 bases from J, with 9 bases between. Per the germline V gene, CDR1 is LGHNA and CDR2 is YNFKEQ. CDR3 length: 13 residues. The DNA of the CDR3 is TGTGCCAGCAGTACAGGAAACTACAATGAGCAGTTCTTC. Translation gives CASSTGNYNEQFF.

The rearrangement links TRBV19 to TRBJ1-5, with 8 bases identical to TRBD1. The CDR3 has 13 amino acids. The germline V gene encodes CDR1 LNHDA and CDR2 SQIVND (reference sequence). J lost 5 bases, V lost 6 bases, and 3 bases had no gene match. Written as DNA, the CDR3 is TGTGCCAGTAGCCAACAGGGGGATCAGCCCCAGCATTTT. It yields the protein CASSQQGDQPQHF.

V gene TRBV4-2 combines with J gene TRBJ2-1, with a possible D match to TRBD2 (5 bases). This CDR3 region has 17 residues. Germline V lookup: CDR1 LGHNA, CDR2 YNFKEQ. Deletions cut 1 base from V and 0 bases from J, with 13 bases between. CDR3 bases: TGTGCCAGCAGCCAAGTAGAAGCGGAAGACTCCTACAATGAGCAGTTCTTC. Translation: CASSQVEAEDSYNEQFF.

The chain links TRBV30 to TRBJ2-7; the D gene is possibly TRBD1 (5 bases). This CDR3 has 13 amino acids. With 0 bases removed from V and 3 bases from J, the gap between germline ends came to 9 bases. The germline V gene has CDR1 GTSNPN and CDR2 SVGIG (reference sequence). The CDR3 sequence is CAWSVQANYEQYF. The CDR3, as DNA: TGTGCCTGGAGTGTACAGGCGAACTACGAGCAGTACTTC. The whole variable domain, filled in from reference TRBV30 and TRBJ2-7, reads SQTIHQWPATLVQPVGSPLSLECTVEGTSNPNLYWYRQAAGRGLQLLFYSVGIGQISSEVPQNLSASRPQDRQFILSSKKLLLSDSGFYLCAWSVQANYEQYFGPGTRLTVT.

CDR3 DNA sequence: TGTGCCAGCAGAAACACAGTGAAAGAGACCCAGTACTTC. This encodes CASRNTVKETQYF. This chain uses TRBV7-2 with TRBJ2-5; no clear D. V lost 6 bases and J 3 bases, leaving 11 bases between the germline ends. Germline CDR1 and CDR2: SGHTA and FQGNSA. This CDR3 has 13 amino acids.

V usage is TRBV7-2 and J usage is TRBJ2-1, with D maybe TRBD2 (7 bases). This CDR3 is built from 15 residues. V was cut by 1 base and J by 6 bases, with 13 bases left in between. Per germline, CDR1 SGHTA and CDR2 FQGNSA. CDR3 loop: CASSLVAGASNEQFF. The CDR3, as DNA: TGTGCCAGCAGCTTAGTTGCGGGGGCAAGCAATGAGCAGTTCTTC.

The chain carries TRBV30 and TRBJ1-1, with D uncertain. Germline V lookup: CDR1 GTSNPN, CDR2 SVGIG (reference sequence). V shed 0 bases and J shed 4 bases, with 18 bases lying between them. The CDR3 runs to 16 residues. In nucleotides, the CDR3 is TGTGCCTGGAGTGTCGGAGGATCCCTATCACGCACTGAAGCTTTCTTT. This sequence encodes CAWSVGGSLSRTEAFF.

The chain recombines TRBV2 with TRBJ2-1; 14 bases map to TRBD2. The CDR3 contains 16 residues. The trim removed 10 bases at V and 8 bases at J, leaving 13 bases unmatched. Germline lookup yields CDR1 SNHLY and CDR2 FYNNEI. DNA for the CDR3: TGTGCCACCTATCCCGGGACTAGCGGGAGTTTCCATGAGCAGTTCTTC. It is translated as CATYPGTSGSFHEQFF. Full variable domain (rest looked up from reference TRBV2 and TRBJ2-1): EPEVTQTPSHQVTQMGQEVILRCVPISNHLYFYWYRQILGQKVEFLVSFYNNEISEKSEIFDDQFSVERPDGSNFTLKIRSTKLEDSAMYFCATYPGTSGSFHEQFFGPGTRLTVL.

CDR3 bases: TGTGCCACGAGCCAGGGGTCCGCTGAAGCTTTCTTT. Translating it yields CATSQGSAEAFF. The genes are TRBV19 and TRBJ1-1; the D gene is possibly TRBD1 (6 bases). Trimming took 10 bases from V and 6 from J, leaving 15 bases between them. The CDR3 is made up of 12 amino acids. Germline-derived CDR1 and CDR2 are LNHDA and SQIVND (reference sequence).

This chain connects TRBV4-2 to TRBJ2-3, with TRBD2 identical over 10 bases. V shed 0 bases and J 0 bases; nucleotides not matched to a gene: 15. This CDR3 comprises 21 residues. CDR1 is LGHNA, CDR2 YNFKEQ, per germline. The CDR3 nucleotides read TGTGCCAGCAGCCAAGACCCCTCTCCGCTTACTAGCGGGAAAAGCACAGATACGCAGTATTTT. Amino acid sequence: CASSQDPSPLTSGKSTDTQYF.

The CDR3 nucleotides are TGCGCCAGCAGCCAACCGACTAGAACCAAAAACATTCAGTACTTC. Protein sequence: CASSQPTRTKNIQYF. V gene TRBV4-1 combines with J gene TRBJ2-4, with D possibly TRBD2 on 6 matching bases. Germline-derived CDR1 and CDR2 are MGHRA and YSYEKL. V shed 2 bases and J shed 2 bases, with 10 bases lying between them. The CDR3 runs 15 residues.

The genes are TRBV5-4 and TRBJ2-5; 7 bases align to TRBD1. This CDR3 has 14 amino acids. V was pared by 4 bases and J by 3 bases, with 6 bases of the junction left unmatched. Germline CDR1 is SGHNT and CDR2 is YYREEE (reference sequence). The CDR3 is CASSGTGTEETQYF. DNA of the CDR3: TGTGCCAGCAGCGGGACCGGGACAGAAGAGACCCAGTACTTC. Drawing the rest from reference TRBV5-4 and TRBJ2-5, the complete variable domain is ETGVTQSPTHLIKTRGQQVTLRCSSQSGHNTVSWYQQALGQGPQFIFQYYREEENGRGNFPPRFSGLQFPNYSSELNVNALELDDSALYLCASSGTGTEETQYFGPGTRLLVL.

This chain uses TRBV6-5 with TRBJ2-1; no reliable D call. The germline gives CDR1 MNHEY, CDR2 SVGAGI. The CDR3 is 12 residues long. Trimming cost V 6 bases and J 10 bases, with 13 bases left between them. In DNA, the CDR3 is TGTGCCAGCAGGTTCTTTGAGACAGAGCAGTTCTTC. Protein: CASRFFETEQFF.

The J gene is TRBJ2-1, the V gene TRBV4-1; tentative D call: TRBD2 (5 bases). In germline, CDR1 is MGHRA, CDR2 YSYEKL. The CDR3 runs 12 residues. V lost 3 bases and J lost 8, with 8 bases in between. The CDR3 coding sequence is TGCGCCAGCAGCCACCCTAGCCATGAGCAGTTCTTC. Its translation: CASSHPSHEQFF.

The rearrangement links TRBV6-1 to TRBJ1-1; 9 bases fit TRBD1. CDR3 length: 15 residues. In germline, CDR1 is MNHNS, CDR2 SASEGT. Unmatched junction bases numbered 6, after V lost 6 bases and J lost 1 base. The CDR3 sequence is CASSRRTGANTEAFF. CDR3 DNA sequence: TGTGCCAGCAGCCGAAGGACAGGGGCGAACACTGAAGCTTTCTTT.

CDR3 in DNA: TGTGCCAGCAGGCCCAGACTTAGCAATCAGCCCCAGCATTTT. It is translated as CASRPRLSNQPQHF. The chain joins TRBV6-5 to TRBJ1-5; D is uncertain. CDR1 MNHEY and CDR2 SVGAGI come from the germline V gene. Deletions cut 6 bases from V and 0 bases from J, with 9 bases between. The CDR3 covers 14 residues.

The J gene is TRBJ2-2, the V gene TRBV9; the match to TRBD2 covers 7 bases. CDR3 length: 16 amino acids. The V and J ends lost 2 bases and 4 bases, in that order; junction bases with no gene match: 8. From germline, CDR1 is SGDLS and CDR2 YYNGEE. CDR3 in amino acids: CASSVRTGGGTGELFF. CDR3 nucleotides: TGTGCCAGCAGCGTCCGAACGGGAGGTGGCACCGGGGAGCTGTTTTTT.

The chain links TRBV28 to TRBJ2-4; tentative D call: TRBD1 (6 bases). Germline CDR1 and CDR2: MDHEN and SYDVKM. This CDR3 is built from 16 residues. V was shortened by 4 bases and J by 0 bases, with 13 bases between the two germline ends. CDR3 protein: CASSSRQVLAKNIQYF. CDR3 in DNA: TGTGCCAGCAGTTCCAGACAGGTCCTAGCCAAAAACATTCAGTACTTC.

This chain joins TRBV7-8 and TRBJ2-1; 11 bases map to TRBD2. Trimming cost V 4 bases and J 7 bases; bases outside gene matches: 12. Looked up from germline, CDR1 is SGHVS and CDR2 is FQNEAQ. The CDR3 totals 17 residues. Written as DNA, the CDR3 is TGTGCCAGCAGCTCAGACCCACTAGCGGGAGTAAGGAATGAGCAGTTCTTC. Residues: CASSSDPLAGVRNEQFF.

The V call is TRBV6-5, the J call TRBJ2-7, with TRBD2 as a possible D gene (5 bases). The CDR3 length is 15 residues. The germline gives CDR1 MNHEY, CDR2 SVGAGI. V lost 2 bases and J lost 6, with 17 bases in between. This chain's CDR3 is CASSYRDHPWGEQYF. DNA for the CDR3: TGTGCCAGCAGTTACCGGGATCATCCATGGGGCGAGCAGTACTTC.